The source of this T cell receptor (beta chain) is a study of Graves' ophthalmopathy and Graves' hyperthyroidism (dated by TCRdb to between 2018 and 2020). Background for the entire study: Peripheral blood was collected at initial diagnosis, prior to any treatment. For independent validation, a separate cohort was made up of around 19 hyperthyroidism patients plus 17 patients who later progressed from hyperthyroidism to ophthalmopathy. The study used TCR beta repertoire signatures to distinguish Graves' ophthalmopathy from Graves' hyperthyroidism and to predict progression to ophthalmopathy. Following sample collection, hyperthyroidism patients were given methimazole at a starting dose of 30 mg daily, and ophthalmopathy patients were given high-dose intravenous methylprednisolone. In several hyperthyroidism patients, the T-cell repertoire of thyroid tissue was compared with the T-cell repertoire of blood. In total, approximately 130 blood samples were TCR-sequenced: around 42 ophthalmopathy, 80 or so hyperthyroidism and roughly 17 hyperthyroidism-to-ophthalmopathy patients. To explore V-J signatures distinguishing ophthalmopathy from hyperthyroidism, a discovery set of 100 patients (roughly 42 ophthalmopathy, over 55 stable hyperthyroidism) was enrolled. Results and caveats for the whole study, not just this receptor: No statistical method was used to set the sample size in advance, and the investigators knew which group each participant was assigned to. Most expanded thyroid clonotypes with a frequency above 0.001 also appeared in blood, which suggests that blood repertoires may reflect the immune response in the thyroid. In validation, the model predicted ophthalmopathy progression with nearly 71% sensitivity and around 72% specificity; fewer than 15 predicted patients were CT-confirmed with GO in a median of about 6.2 months. The 13-signature model separated ophthalmopathy from stable hyperthyroidism with approximately 85% sensitivity and 81% to 82% specificity in cross-validation, and 80%/75% in the test set.

For repertoire sequencing, the TCR beta CDR3 regions were amplified from RNA transcripts. The first round of RT-PCR was done with HTBI primers and the Qiagen OneStep RT-PCR kit, and was followed by a second round of multiplex PCR, then size selection and purification. Sequencing of the libraries was carried out on an Illumina HiSeq2000 in paired-end mode with 100 bp reads. Per the source publication's procedure: SOAPnuke was used to process the reads, removing any read that contained adapters or uncalled bases, had a mean Phred below 15, or lacked an exact match to the constant primer or identifier. COPE v1.2.5 was used to merge the high-quality paired reads. Each unique nucleotide sequence was treated as a clonotype, and MiTCR v1.1 was used to align the clonotypes to the IMGT TRB V, D and J references. The analysis was limited to V-J combinations with a frequency above 0.0001, which together covered 99.2% of repertoires. For each V-J combination, a TCR clonal expansion and chaos score was defined as the ratio of F50 clonal expansion to chaos observed in the TCRdist matrix. Welch's t-statistics and random forest were used to reduce the features to about 14 V-J combinations, which were then used as input to a naive Bayes classifier. The Morisita-Horn index was used to measure how similar the thyroid and blood repertoires were. TCRdb itself trimmed the public reads at Q25 with fastp, ran MiXCR and retained productive beta chains. Rows are combined by CDR3 protein, so each entry shows the most common genes and DNA. The V and J calls and clone size are TCRdb's, not the authors'. Recorded for this sample are fewer than 350,000 distinct CDR3 sequences; 15% to 20% of them occurred a single time. The ten largest clones represent approximately 13% of the sample.

This clonotype was observed many times. Its cognate antigen has yet to be identified. No clone much larger than this one lies a single base away; base qualities are absent. V loses 4 bases of germline sequence and J loses 6 bases, and the interval between the two ends is 22 bases. From its cysteine to its phenylalanine, the CDR3 spans 17 amino acids. Just CDR3 DNA is preserved here, 51 bases in frame from base 1. CDR1 and CDR2 (LNHNV, YYDKDF) derive from the germline V gene (reference sequence). Patients with ophthalmopathy had moderately to severely active disease, with a Clinical Activity Score of 3 or more, a NOSPECS grade of 4 or more, and a disease duration of less than 3 months. Patients with other autoimmune diseases, uncontrolled infections, pregnancy or lactation were excluded from the study. Clinical symptoms, serum thyroxine, TRAb, thyroid ultrasound and orbital computed tomography formed the basis of the diagnosis. PBMCs were isolated from more than 9 ml of fresh peripheral blood by Ficoll-Paque density gradient centrifugation. Total RNA was extracted with Trizol reagent and quality-checked on an Agilent 2100 Bioanalyzer.

Sample: peripheral blood. The sequence joins TRBV15 to TRBJ2-4, with the D segment possibly TRBD1 or TRBD2, each aligning over 5 bases. The sequence was collected from an adult man with Graves' ophthalmopathy. This receptor has the CDR3 CATSKLIRGRRINIQYF. At the DNA level, the sequence is TGTGCCACCAGCAAGCTAATTCGGGGCCGACGGATAAACATTCAGTACTTC.